This T cell receptor beta chain emerged from a study of T cell repertoires in cytomegalovirus infection. Study in general: Recently described HLA-C-restricted plus well-studied HLA-B-restricted CMV epitopes were used. Evidence of both CMV infection and a matching HLA type came from public TCR beta signatures. Findings and limits, study-wide: HLA-C-restricted CMV-specific TCR beta clonotypes prevailed in the ex vivo response.

Remarks on this clonotype: Antigen unknown.

MiXCR, applied by TCRdb to the reads, yields one record per CDR3 protein. The sample records approximately 730,000 distinct CDR3 sequences, about 29% being singletons. Trimming took 0 bases from V and 5 from J, leaving 13 bases between them. This CDR3 comprises 15 residues. CDR1 LGHDT and CDR2 YNNKEL come from the germline V gene (reference sequence). The source material was cultured CD8+ T cells from PBMCs, sampled from culture after CMV antigen stimulation. The TCR sequence derives from a human donor in good health (CMV status not recorded). Some clones in this sample may be carry-over from other donors' samples. V usage is TRBV3-1 and J usage is TRBJ1-2; D not certain. CDR3 in DNA: TGTGCCAGCAGCCAAGAGGGGTGGACTTTTTATGGCTACACCTTC. Residues: CASSQEGWTFYGYTF.